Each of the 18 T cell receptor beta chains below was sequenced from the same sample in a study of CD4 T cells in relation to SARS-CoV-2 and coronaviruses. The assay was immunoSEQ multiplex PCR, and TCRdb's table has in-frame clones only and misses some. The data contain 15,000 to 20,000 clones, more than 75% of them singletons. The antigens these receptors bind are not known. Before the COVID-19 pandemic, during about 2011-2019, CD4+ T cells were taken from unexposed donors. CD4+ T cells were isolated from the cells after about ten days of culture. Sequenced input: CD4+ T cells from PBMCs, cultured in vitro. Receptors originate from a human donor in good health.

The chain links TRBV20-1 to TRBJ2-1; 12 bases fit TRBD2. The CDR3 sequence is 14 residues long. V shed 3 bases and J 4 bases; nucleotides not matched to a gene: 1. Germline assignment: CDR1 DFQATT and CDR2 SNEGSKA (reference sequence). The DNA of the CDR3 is TGCAGTGCTAGTGGACTAGCGGGATACAATGAGCAGTTCTTC. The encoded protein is CSASGLAGYNEQFF.

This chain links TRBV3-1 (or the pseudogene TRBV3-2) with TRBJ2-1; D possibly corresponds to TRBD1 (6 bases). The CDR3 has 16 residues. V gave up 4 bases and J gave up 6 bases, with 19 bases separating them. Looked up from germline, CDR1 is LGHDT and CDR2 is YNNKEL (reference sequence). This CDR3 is CASSLWADRRGNEQFF. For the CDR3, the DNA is TGTGCCAGCAGCCTTTGGGCGGACAGACGGGGCAATGAGCAGTTCTTC.

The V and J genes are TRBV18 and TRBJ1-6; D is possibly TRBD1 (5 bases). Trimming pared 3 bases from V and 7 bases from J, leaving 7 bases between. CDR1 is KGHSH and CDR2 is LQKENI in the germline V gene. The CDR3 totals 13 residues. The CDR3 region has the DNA TGTGCCAGCTCACCGGGGCAGAATTCACCCCTCCACTTT. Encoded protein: CASSPGQNSPLHF.

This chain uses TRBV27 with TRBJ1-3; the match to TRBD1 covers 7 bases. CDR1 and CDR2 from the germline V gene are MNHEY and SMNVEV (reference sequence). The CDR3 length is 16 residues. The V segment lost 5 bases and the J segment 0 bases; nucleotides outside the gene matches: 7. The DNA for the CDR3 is TGTGCCAGCAGTCCTCAGGGGGTGTACTCTGGAAACACCATATATTTT. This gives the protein CASSPQGVYSGNTIYF.

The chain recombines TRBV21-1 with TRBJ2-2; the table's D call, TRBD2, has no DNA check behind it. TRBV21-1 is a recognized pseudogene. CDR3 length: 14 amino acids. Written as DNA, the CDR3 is TGTGCCAGCATCGCTAGCGCAAACACCGGGGAGCTGTTTTTT. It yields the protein CASIASANTGELFF.

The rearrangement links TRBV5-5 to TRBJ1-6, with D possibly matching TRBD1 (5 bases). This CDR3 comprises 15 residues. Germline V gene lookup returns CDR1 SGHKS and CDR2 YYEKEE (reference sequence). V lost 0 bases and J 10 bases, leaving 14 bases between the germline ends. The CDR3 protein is CASSLAAREGSPLHF. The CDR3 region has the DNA TGTGCCAGCAGCTTGGCTGCCAGGGAGGGCTCACCCCTCCACTTT.

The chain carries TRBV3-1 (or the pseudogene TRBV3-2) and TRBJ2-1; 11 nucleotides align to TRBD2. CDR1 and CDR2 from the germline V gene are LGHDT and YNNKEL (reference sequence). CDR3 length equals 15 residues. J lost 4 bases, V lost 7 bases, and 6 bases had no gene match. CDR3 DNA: TGTGCCAGCAAAACGGGACTAGCGGATTACAATGAGCAGTTCTTC. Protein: CASKTGLADYNEQFF.

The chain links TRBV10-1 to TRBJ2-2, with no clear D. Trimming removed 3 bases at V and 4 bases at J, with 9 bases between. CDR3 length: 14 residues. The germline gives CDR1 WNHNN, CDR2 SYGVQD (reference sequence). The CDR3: CASSEKRFTGELFF. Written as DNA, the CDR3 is TGCGCCAGCAGTGAAAAGAGATTCACCGGGGAGCTGTTTTTT.

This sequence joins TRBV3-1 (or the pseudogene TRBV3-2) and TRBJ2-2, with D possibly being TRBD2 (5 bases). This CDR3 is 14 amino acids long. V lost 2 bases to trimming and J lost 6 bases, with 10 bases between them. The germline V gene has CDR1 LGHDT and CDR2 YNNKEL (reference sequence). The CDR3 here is CASSQSYGAGELFF. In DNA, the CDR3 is TGTGCCAGCAGCCAATCTTACGGGGCCGGGGAGCTGTTTTTT.

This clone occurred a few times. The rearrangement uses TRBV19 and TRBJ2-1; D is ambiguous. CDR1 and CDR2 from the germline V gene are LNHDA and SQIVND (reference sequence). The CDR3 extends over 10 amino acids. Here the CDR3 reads CGPNPYEQFF. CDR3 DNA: TGTGGACCAAACCCCTATGAGCAGTTCTTC.

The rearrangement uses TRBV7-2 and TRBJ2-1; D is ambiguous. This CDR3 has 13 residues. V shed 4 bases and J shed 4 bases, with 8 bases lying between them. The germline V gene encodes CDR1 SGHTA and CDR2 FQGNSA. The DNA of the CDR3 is TGTGCCAGCAGCTGGGGTCTTTACAATGAGCAGTTCTTC. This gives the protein CASSWGLYNEQFF. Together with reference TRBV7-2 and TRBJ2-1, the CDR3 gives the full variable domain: GAGVSQSPSNKVTEKGKDVELRCDPISGHTALYWYRQSLGQGLEFLIYFQGNSAPDKSGLPSDRFSAERTGGSVSTLTIQRTQQEDSAVYLCASSWGLYNEQFFGPGTRLTVL.

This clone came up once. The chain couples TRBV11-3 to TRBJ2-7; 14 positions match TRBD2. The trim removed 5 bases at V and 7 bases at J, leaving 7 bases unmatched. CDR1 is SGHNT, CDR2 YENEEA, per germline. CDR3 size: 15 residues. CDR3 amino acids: CASSLGTSGSREQYF. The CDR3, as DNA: TGTGCCAGCAGCCTCGGGACTAGCGGGAGTCGAGAGCAGTACTTC.

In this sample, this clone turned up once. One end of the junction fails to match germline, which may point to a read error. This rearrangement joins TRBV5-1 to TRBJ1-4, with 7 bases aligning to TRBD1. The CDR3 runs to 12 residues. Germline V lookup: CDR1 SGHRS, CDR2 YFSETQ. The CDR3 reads CASSLGGGRLIF. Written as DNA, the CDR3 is TGCGCCAGCAGCTTGGGAGGGGGCCGGCTAATTTTT.

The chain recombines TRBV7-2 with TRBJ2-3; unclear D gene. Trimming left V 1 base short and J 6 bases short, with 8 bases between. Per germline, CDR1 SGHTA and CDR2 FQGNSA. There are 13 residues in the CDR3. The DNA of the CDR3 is TGTGCCAGCAGCTTAGTTTACGGGGATACGCAGTATTTT. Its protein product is CASSLVYGDTQYF.

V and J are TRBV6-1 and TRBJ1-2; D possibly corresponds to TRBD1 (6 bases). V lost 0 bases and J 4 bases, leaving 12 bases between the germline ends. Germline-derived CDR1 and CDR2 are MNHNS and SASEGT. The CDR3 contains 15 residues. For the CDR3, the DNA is TGTGCCAGCAGTGAAGCAGGCGACAGGCCCTATGGCTACACCTTC. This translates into CASSEAGDRPYGYTF.

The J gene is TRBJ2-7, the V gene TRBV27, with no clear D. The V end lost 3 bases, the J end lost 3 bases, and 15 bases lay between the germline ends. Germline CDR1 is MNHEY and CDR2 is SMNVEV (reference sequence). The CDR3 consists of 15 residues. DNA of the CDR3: TGTGCCAGCAGTTTTAGTCGGGCTCAAAACTACGAGCAGTACTTC. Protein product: CASSFSRAQNYEQYF.

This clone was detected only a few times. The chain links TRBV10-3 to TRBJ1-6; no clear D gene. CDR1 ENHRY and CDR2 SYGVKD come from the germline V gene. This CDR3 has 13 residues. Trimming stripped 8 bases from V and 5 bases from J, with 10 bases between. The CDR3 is CAIGSVDNSPLHF. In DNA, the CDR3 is TGTGCCATCGGGTCAGTGGATAATTCACCCCTCCACTTT.

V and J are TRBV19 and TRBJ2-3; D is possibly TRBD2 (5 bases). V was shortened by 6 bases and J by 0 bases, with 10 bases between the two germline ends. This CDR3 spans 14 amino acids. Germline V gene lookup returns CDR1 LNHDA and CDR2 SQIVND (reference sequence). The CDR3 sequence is CASSVRGSTDTQYF. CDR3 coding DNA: TGTGCCAGTAGCGTCCGGGGAAGCACAGATACGCAGTATTTT.